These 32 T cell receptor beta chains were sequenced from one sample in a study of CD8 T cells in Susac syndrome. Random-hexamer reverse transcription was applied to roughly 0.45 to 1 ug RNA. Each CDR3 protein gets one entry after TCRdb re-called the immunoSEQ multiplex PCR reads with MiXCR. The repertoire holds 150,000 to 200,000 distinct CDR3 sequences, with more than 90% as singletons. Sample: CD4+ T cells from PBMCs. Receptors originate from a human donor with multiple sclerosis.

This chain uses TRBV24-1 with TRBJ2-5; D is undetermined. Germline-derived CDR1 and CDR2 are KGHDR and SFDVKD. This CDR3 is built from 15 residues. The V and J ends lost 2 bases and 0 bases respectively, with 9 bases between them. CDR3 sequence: CATSDSTSHQETQYF. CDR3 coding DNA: TGTGCCACCAGTGATTCTACCAGTCACCAAGAGACCCAGTACTTC.

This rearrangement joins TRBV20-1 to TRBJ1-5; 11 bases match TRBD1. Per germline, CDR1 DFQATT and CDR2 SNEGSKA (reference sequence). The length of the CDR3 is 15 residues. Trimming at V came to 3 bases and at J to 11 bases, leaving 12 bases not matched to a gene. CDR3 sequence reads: CSASPSRDRGVSQHF. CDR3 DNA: TGCAGTGCTAGCCCATCCCGGGACAGGGGGGTGTCCCAGCATTTT.

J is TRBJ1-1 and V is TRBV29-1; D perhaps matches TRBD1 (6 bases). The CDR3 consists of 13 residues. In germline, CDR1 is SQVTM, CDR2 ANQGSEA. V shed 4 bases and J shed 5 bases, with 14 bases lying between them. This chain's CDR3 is CSVAVRGRTEAFF. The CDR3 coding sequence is TGCAGCGTTGCAGTCAGGGGACGGACTGAAGCTTTCTTT.

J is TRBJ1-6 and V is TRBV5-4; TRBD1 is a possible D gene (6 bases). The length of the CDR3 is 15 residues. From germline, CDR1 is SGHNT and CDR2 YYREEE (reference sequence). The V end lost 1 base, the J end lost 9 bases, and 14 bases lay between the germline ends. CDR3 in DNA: TGTGCCAGCAGCTTGCGAGGGACAATGGCTTCACCCCTCCACTTT. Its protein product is CASSLRGTMASPLHF.

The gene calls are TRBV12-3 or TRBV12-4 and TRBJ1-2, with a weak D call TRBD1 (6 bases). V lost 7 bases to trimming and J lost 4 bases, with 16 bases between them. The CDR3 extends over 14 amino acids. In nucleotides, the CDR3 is TGTGCCAGCACCCACTCCGGGGGCCGCTATGGCTACACCTTC. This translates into CASTHSGGRYGYTF.

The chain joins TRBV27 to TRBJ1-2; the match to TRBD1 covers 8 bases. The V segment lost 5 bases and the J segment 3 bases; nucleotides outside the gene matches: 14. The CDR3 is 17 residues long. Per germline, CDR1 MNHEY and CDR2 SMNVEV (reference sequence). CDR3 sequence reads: CASSPRQGNFQDYGYTF. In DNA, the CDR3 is TGTGCCAGCAGTCCTCGACAGGGGAACTTTCAGGACTATGGCTACACCTTC.

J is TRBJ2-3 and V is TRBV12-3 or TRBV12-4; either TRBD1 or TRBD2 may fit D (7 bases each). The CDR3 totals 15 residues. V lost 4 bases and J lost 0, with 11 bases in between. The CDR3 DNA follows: TGTGCCAGCAGTTGGGAGGGGGCTAGCACAGATACGCAGTATTTT. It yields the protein CASSWEGASTDTQYF.

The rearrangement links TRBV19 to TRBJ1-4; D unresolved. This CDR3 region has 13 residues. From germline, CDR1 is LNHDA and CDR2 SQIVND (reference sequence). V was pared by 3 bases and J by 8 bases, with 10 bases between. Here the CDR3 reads CASSIVAVEKLFF. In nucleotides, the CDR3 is TGTGCCAGTAGTATTGTTGCAGTCGAAAAACTGTTTTTT.

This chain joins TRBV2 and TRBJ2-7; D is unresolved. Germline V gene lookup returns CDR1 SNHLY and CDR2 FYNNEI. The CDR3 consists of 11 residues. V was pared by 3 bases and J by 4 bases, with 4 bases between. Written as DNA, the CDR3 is TGTGCCAGCAGTGAGTTATACGAGCAGTACTTC. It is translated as CASSELYEQYF.

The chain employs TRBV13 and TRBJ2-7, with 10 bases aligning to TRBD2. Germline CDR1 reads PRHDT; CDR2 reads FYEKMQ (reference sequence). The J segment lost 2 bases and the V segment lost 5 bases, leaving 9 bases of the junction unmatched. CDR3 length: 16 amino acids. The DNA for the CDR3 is TGTGCCAGCAGCCCGCCACCTAGCGGGGGCACCTACGAGCAGTACTTC. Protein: CASSPPPSGGTYEQYF.

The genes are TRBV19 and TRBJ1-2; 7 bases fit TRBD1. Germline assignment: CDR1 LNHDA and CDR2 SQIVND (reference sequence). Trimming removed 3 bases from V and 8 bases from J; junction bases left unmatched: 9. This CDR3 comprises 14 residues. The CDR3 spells CASSILPDREGYTF. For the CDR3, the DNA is TGTGCCAGTAGTATCCTCCCTGACAGGGAAGGCTACACCTTC.

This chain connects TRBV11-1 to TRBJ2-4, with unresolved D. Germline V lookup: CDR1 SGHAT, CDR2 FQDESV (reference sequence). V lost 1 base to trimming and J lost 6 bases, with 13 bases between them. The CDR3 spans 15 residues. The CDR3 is CASSLGLSAGNIQYF. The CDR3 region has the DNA TGTGCCAGCAGCTTAGGGTTAAGCGCTGGAAACATTCAGTACTTC.

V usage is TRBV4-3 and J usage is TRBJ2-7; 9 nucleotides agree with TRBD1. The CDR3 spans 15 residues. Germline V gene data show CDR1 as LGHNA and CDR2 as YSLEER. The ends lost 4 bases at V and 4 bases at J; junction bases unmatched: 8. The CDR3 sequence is CASSLTPGQGYEQYF. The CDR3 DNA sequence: TGCGCCAGCAGCCTCACGCCGGGACAGGGTTACGAGCAGTACTTC.

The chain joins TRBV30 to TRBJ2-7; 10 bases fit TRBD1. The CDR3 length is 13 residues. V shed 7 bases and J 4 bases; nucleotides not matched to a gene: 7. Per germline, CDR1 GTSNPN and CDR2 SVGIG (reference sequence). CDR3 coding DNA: TGTGCCTCGACCGGGACAGGGGCTTACGAGCAGTACTTC. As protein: CASTGTGAYEQYF.

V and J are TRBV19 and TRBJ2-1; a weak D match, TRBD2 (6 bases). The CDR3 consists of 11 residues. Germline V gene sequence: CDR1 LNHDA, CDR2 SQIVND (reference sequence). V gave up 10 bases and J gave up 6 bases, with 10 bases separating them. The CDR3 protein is CATVGGNEQFF. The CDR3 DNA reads TGTGCCACTGTGGGGGGCAATGAGCAGTTCTTC.

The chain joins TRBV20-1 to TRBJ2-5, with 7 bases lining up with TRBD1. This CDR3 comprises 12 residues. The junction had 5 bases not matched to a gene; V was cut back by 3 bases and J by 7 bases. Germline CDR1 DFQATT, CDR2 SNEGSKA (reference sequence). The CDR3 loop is CSARTQGRTQYF. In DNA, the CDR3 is TGCAGTGCTAGGACACAGGGGAGGACCCAGTACTTC.

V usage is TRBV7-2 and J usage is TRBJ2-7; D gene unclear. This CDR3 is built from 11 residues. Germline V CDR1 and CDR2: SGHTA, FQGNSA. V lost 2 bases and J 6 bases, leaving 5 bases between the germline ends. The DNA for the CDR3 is TGTGCCAGCAGCTTAAGCGTCGAGCAGTACTTC. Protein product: CASSLSVEQYF.

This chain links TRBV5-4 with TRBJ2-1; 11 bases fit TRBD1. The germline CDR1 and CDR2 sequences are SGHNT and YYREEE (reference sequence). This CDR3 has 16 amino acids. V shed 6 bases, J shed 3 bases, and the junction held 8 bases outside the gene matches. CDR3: CASTEGGTGGYNEQFF. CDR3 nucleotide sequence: TGTGCCAGCACTGAAGGCGGGACAGGGGGCTACAATGAGCAGTTCTTC.

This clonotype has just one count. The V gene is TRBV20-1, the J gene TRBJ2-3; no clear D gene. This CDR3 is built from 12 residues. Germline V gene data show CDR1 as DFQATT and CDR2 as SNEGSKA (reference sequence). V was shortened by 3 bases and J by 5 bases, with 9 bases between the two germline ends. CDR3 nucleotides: TGCAGTGCTAGCCGAGAGGTAGATACGCAGTATTTT. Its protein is CSASREVDTQYF.

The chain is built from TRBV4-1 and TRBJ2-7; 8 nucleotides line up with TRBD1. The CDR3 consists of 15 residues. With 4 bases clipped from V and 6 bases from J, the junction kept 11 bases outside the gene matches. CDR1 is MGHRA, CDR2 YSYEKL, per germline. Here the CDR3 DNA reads TGCGCCAGCAGCCCCGGTCGGCAGGGGGCGGCCGAGCAGTACTTC. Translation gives CASSPGRQGAAEQYF.

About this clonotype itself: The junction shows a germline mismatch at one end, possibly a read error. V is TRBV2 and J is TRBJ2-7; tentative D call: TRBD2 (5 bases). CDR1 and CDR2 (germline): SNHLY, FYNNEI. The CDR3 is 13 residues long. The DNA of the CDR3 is TGTGCCAGCAGCCAAGGGAGCTCCCACGAGCAGTACTTC. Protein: CASSQGSSHEQYF.

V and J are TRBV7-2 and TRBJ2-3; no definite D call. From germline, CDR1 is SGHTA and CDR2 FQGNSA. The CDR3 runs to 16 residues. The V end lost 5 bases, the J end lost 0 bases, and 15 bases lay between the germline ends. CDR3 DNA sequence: TGTGCCAGCAGCACCCGACCCCCGAGTAGCACAGATACGCAGTATTTT. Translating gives CASSTRPPSSTDTQYF. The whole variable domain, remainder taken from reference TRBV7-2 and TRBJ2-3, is GAGVSQSPSNKVTEKGKDVELRCDPISGHTALYWYRQSLGQGLEFLIYFQGNSAPDKSGLPSDRFSAERTGGSVSTLTIQRTQQEDSAVYLCASSTRPPSSTDTQYFGPGTRLTVL.

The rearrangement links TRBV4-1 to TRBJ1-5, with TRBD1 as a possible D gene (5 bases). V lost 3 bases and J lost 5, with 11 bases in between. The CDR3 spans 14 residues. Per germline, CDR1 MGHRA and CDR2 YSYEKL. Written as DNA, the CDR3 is TGCGCCAGCAGCCACGGACGCAGGGATCAGCCCCAGCATTTT. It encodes CASSHGRRDQPQHF.

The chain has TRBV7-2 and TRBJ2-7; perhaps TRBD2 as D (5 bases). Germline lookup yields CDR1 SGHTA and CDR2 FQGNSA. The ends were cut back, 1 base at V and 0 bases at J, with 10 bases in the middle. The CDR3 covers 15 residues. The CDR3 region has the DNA TGTGCCAGCAGCTTAGGTCCCGGGAACTCCTACGAGCAGTACTTC. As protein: CASSLGPGNSYEQYF.

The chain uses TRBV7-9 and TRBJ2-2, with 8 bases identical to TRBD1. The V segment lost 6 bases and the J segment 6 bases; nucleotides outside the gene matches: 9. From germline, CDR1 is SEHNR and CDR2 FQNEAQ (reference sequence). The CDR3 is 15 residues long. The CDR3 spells CASRKDRDGPGELFF. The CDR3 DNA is TGTGCCAGCAGAAAGGACAGGGACGGGCCCGGGGAGCTGTTTTTT.

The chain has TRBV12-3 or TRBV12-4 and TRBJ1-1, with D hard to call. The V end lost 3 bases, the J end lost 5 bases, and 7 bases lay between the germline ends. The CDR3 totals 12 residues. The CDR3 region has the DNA TGTGCCAGCAGTTTTTTCGGGACTGAAGCTTTCTTT. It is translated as CASSFFGTEAFF.

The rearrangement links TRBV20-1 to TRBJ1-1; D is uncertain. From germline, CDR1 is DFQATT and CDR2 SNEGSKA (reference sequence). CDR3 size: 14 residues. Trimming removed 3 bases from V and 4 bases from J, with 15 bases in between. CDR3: CSARSEGLLTEAFF. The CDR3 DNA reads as TGCAGTGCTAGGTCAGAGGGCCTACTCACTGAAGCTTTCTTT.

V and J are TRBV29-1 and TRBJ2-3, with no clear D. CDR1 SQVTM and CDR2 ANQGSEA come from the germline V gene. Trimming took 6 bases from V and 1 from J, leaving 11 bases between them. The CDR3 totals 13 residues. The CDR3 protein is CSVAQGRTDTQYF. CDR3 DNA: TGCAGCGTGGCCCAAGGCCGCACAGATACGCAGTATTTT.

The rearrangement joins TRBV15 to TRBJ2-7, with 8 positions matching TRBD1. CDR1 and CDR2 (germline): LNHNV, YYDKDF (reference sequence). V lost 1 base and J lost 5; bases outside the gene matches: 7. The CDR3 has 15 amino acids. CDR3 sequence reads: CATSRVRDRLHEQYF. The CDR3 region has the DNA TGTGCCACCAGCAGAGTCCGGGACAGGCTCCACGAGCAGTACTTC.

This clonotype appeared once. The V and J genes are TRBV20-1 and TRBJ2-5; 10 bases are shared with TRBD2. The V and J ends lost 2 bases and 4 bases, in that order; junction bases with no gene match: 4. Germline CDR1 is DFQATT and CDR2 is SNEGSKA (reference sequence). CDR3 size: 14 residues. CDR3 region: CSARIAGGGETQYF. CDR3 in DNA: TGCAGTGCTAGAATAGCGGGGGGCGGAGAGACCCAGTACTTC.

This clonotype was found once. For the CDR3, the DNA is TGTGCCAGCAGCTTGAGCGTTTACTCCTACGAGCAGTACTTC. Translated: CASSLSVYSYEQYF. This chain uses TRBV7-9 with TRBJ2-7; D is ambiguous. Trimming cost V 3 bases and J 0 bases, with 9 bases left between them. The CDR3 has 14 residues. Germline V gene data show CDR1 as SEHNR and CDR2 as FQNEAQ (reference sequence). Full variable domain (rest looked up from reference TRBV7-9 and TRBJ2-7): DTGVSQNPRHKITKRGQNVTFRCDPISEHNRLYWYRQTLGQGPEFLTYFQNEAQLEKSRLLSDRFSAERPKGSFSTLEIQRTEQGDSAMYLCASSLSVYSYEQYFGPGTRLTVT.

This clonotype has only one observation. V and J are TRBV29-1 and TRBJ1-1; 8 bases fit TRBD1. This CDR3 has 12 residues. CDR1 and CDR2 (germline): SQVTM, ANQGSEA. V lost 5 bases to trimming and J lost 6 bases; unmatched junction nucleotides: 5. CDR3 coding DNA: TGCAGCGTTCAGACAGGGGTTTCTGAAGCTTTCTTT. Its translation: CSVQTGVSEAFF.